A single T cell receptor (beta chain) is shown here with its context. The data originate from a study of cytomegalovirus exposure and HLA in healthy donors. CDR3 size: 15 residues. Germline-derived CDR1 and CDR2 are SNHLY and FYNNEI. The V end lost 6 bases, the J end lost 1 base, and 13 bases lay between the germline ends. This table comes from immunoSEQ multiplex PCR, and its TCRdb copy is limited to in-frame clones, with some not included. The profile shows some 170,000 clones, approximately 86% of them singletons. The specimen sequenced was PBMCs. The V gene is TRBV2, the J gene TRBJ2-1; D is undetermined. The TCR originated in a man aged 30-40 years in good health and CMV-seropositive. DNA of the CDR3: TGTGCCAGCAGCCCCGAGGCAGCGTCCTACAATGAGCAGTTCTTC. This codes for CASSPEAASYNEQFF.